The 12 T cell receptor beta chains presented below share a single source sample, sequenced in a study of TIL therapy for anti-PD-1-resistant metastatic lung cancer. Sequencing used immunoSEQ v3. Some clones are missing from TCRdb's copy, which holds only in-frame ones; the method was immunoSEQ multiplex PCR. The repertoire holds about 44,000 clones, around three quarters seen once, with more than 13% in the top ten. Time point defined: pre-treatment sample, taken before nivolumab and TIL therapy. The sequencing used blood, collected at baseline. These receptor sequences come from a man between 65 and 79 years old with non-small cell lung cancer.

The chain couples TRBV19 to TRBJ2-1, with 9 bases that match TRBD2. The germline V gene encodes CDR1 LNHDA and CDR2 SQIVND (reference sequence). The CDR3 loop spans 15 amino acids. Trimming at V came to 2 bases and at J to 3 bases, leaving 2 bases not matched to a gene. DNA of the CDR3: TGTGCCAGTAGTATACTAGCGGGGCTCTACAATGAGCAGTTCTTC. Its protein product is CASSILAGLYNEQFF.

V is TRBV19 and J is TRBJ1-1; D gene uncertain. Trimming took 10 bases from V and 4 from J, leaving 10 bases between them. The CDR3 has 11 residues. The germline V gene has CDR1 LNHDA and CDR2 SQIVND (reference sequence). The CDR3 loop reads CATQTSTEAFF. CDR3 in DNA: TGTGCCACCCAGACGAGCACTGAAGCTTTCTTT.

The gene calls are TRBV21-1 and TRBJ2-7; the D call TRBD1 from the table was never checked on the DNA. TRBV21-1 is annotated as a pseudogene. The CDR3 has 18 residues. The CDR3 nucleotides are TGTGCCAGCAGCAAAACACGACTAATACCGGGACAGGGTTGCGAGCAGTACTTC. This encodes CASSKTRLIPGQGCEQYF.

The rearrangement joins TRBV19 to TRBJ2-3, with 7 positions matching TRBD2. Germline CDR1 is LNHDA and CDR2 is SQIVND (reference sequence). This CDR3 has 16 amino acids. J gave up 3 bases and V 5 bases, and 11 bases lay outside the gene matches. The CDR3 sequence: CASSATSPLGTDTQYF. The CDR3 DNA reads as TGTGCCAGTAGTGCGACTAGCCCTCTGGGGACAGATACGCAGTATTTT.

The genes are TRBV2 and TRBJ2-1; TRBD1 matches 8 bases. Germline V gene data show CDR1 as SNHLY and CDR2 as FYNNEI. V lost 6 bases, J lost 0 bases, and 4 bases stayed unmatched. CDR3 length: 15 residues. The DNA of the CDR3 is TGTGCCAGCAGGACAGGGGTGAGCTCCTACAATGAGCAGTTCTTC. It is translated as CASRTGVSSYNEQFF.

This chain links TRBV5-8 with TRBJ1-2; 7 bases fit TRBD1. Trimming took 0 bases from V and 3 from J; bases not matched to a gene: 2. Germline loops: CDR1 SGHTS, CDR2 YDEGEE. The CDR3 runs to 14 residues. CDR3 amino acids: CASSLVTGYYGYTF. As DNA, the CDR3 is TGTGCCAGCAGCTTGGTGACAGGGTACTATGGCTACACCTTC. The complete variable domain, with remaining parts taken from reference TRBV5-8 and TRBJ1-2, reads EAGVTQSPTHLIKTRGQQATLRCSPISGHTSVYWYQQALGLGLQFLLWYDEGEERNRGNFPPRFSGRQFPNYSSELNVNALELEDSALYLCASSLVTGYYGYTFGSGTRLTVV.

As concerns this clone: One end of the junction is discordant with germline, which a read error may explain. This sequence joins TRBV27 and TRBJ2-6; D not resolved. This CDR3 comprises 16 residues. Germline V gene data show CDR1 as MNHEY and CDR2 as SMNVEV (reference sequence). CDR3 in amino acids: CASSLWNPSEANVLTF. The CDR3 DNA follows: TGTGCCAGCAGTTTATGGAACCCCTCTGAGGCCAACGTCCTGACTTTC.

The gene calls are TRBV5-6 and TRBJ1-2; 7 bases align to TRBD1. Unmatched junction bases numbered 4, after V lost 0 bases and J lost 5 bases. In germline, CDR1 is SGHDT, CDR2 YYEEEE. The CDR3 is 14 residues long. CDR3 amino acids: CASSLGSGGYGYTF. Written as DNA, the CDR3 is TGTGCCAGCAGCTTGGGATCAGGGGGTTATGGCTACACCTTC.

J is TRBJ2-1 and V is TRBV15, with 11 bases aligning to TRBD2. The CDR3 extends over 16 amino acids. Unmatched junction bases numbered 5, after V lost 1 base and J lost 6 bases. CDR1 and CDR2 from the germline V gene are LNHNV and YYDKDF (reference sequence). The CDR3 loop reads CATSRGGTSGSNEQFF. CDR3 in DNA: TGTGCCACCAGCAGAGGCGGGACTAGCGGATCCAATGAGCAGTTCTTC.

This clone was observed a handful of times. This sequence joins TRBV2 and TRBJ1-1, with D possibly matching TRBD1 (5 bases). V was shortened by 2 bases and J by 6 bases, with 13 bases between the two germline ends. The CDR3 extends over 14 amino acids. Germline V gene data show CDR1 as SNHLY and CDR2 as FYNNEI. In DNA form, the CDR3 reads TGTGCCAGCAGTGAAAGCCTTGGGGCCCCTGAAGCTTTCTTT. Protein sequence: CASSESLGAPEAFF.

The chain links TRBV2 to TRBJ2-1, with D uncertain. CDR3 length: 11 residues. The germline V gene has CDR1 SNHLY and CDR2 FYNNEI. Trimming took off 4 bases at V and 4 bases at J, with 2 bases between the two ends. The CDR3 sequence: CASSGYNEQFF. The DNA of the CDR3 is TGTGCCAGCAGTGGTTACAATGAGCAGTTCTTC.

V and J are TRBV19 and TRBJ2-2, with 7 positions matching TRBD2. The CDR3 is 14 residues long. Trimming at V came to 1 base and at J to 4 bases, leaving 0 bases not matched to a gene. Per the germline V gene, CDR1 is LNHDA and CDR2 is SQIVND (reference sequence). The CDR3 region has the DNA TGTGCCAGTAGTATAGTAGCGGGCACCGGGGAGCTGTTTTTT. Its protein product is CASSIVAGTGELFF. The full variable domain, with the rest looked up from reference TRBV19 and TRBJ2-2, is DGGITQSPKYLFRKEGQNVTLSCEQNLNHDAMYWYRQDPGQGLRLIYYSQIVNDFQKGDIAEGYSVSREKKESFPLTVTSAQKNPTAFYLCASSIVAGTGELFFGEGSRLTVL.